One sample yielded the 9 T cell receptor beta chains listed below, sequenced in a study of cytomegalovirus exposure and HLA in healthy donors. PCR primers comprised 60 Vbeta and 13 Jbeta primers. Sequencing used immunoSEQ multiplex PCR; TCRdb keeps in-frame clones, though not all of them. The repertoire has about 89,000 clones, roughly 80% of them found once; the top ten carry around 10%. The sequenced sample was PBMCs. All receptors come from a man younger than 40 in good health and CMV-seropositive.

The chain links TRBV6-5 to TRBJ1-1; TRBD1 matches 7 bases. Germline V lookup: CDR1 MNHEY, CDR2 SVGAGI. There are 15 residues in the CDR3. V lost 6 bases, J lost 0 bases, and 7 bases stayed unmatched. The CDR3 bases are TGTGCCAGCAGAAAACCCACAGGGGTGAACACTGAAGCTTTCTTT. Translation gives CASRKPTGVNTEAFF.

The chain employs TRBV4-2 and TRBJ2-1; weak D call: TRBD1 (5 bases). Deletions cut 1 base from V and 3 bases from J, with 10 bases between. The CDR3 is made up of 15 amino acids. Germline CDR1 is LGHNA and CDR2 is YNFKEQ. CDR3: CASSQVGRDYNEQFF. CDR3 coding DNA: TGTGCCAGCAGCCAAGTGGGCAGGGACTACAATGAGCAGTTCTTC.

This clone has only a few counts. The chain recombines TRBV6-6 with TRBJ2-2; D possibly corresponds to TRBD2 (5 bases). The CDR3 has 13 residues. Germline V gene sequence: CDR1 MNHNY, CDR2 SVGAGI (reference sequence). Trimming took 11 bases from V and 1 from J, leaving 11 bases between them. The CDR3 here is CASERRNTGELFF. CDR3 bases: TGTGCCTCCGAGCGGCGGAACACCGGGGAGCTGTTTTTT.

V usage is TRBV27 and J usage is TRBJ1-5; D possibly corresponds to TRBD1 (6 bases). The V gene lost 8 bases and the J gene lost 2 bases, with 13 bases spanning the gap. From germline, CDR1 is MNHEY and CDR2 SMNVEV (reference sequence). The CDR3 sequence is 14 residues long. As DNA, the CDR3 is TGTGCCAGCGGGGGGGGCGTGGGCAATCAGCCCCAGCATTTT. It specifies CASGGGVGNQPQHF.

J is TRBJ1-6 and V is TRBV5-6; maybe TRBD1 (6 bases). Germline V gives CDR1 SGHDT, CDR2 YYEEEE. V lost 4 bases and J 6 bases, leaving 20 bases between the germline ends. The CDR3 is made up of 17 amino acids. CDR3 sequence reads: CASSPRLDRGLNSPLHF. CDR3 coding DNA: TGTGCCAGCAGCCCGAGATTGGACAGAGGCCTTAATTCACCCCTCCACTTT.

This chain connects TRBV7-2 to TRBJ2-5, with 10 bases aligning to TRBD2. In germline, CDR1 is SGHTA, CDR2 FQGNSA. V trimming: 1 base; J trimming: 2 bases; junction bases outside the gene matches: 4. The CDR3 has 16 residues. CDR3 loop: CASSLVAGGPQETQYF. Written as DNA, the CDR3 is TGTGCCAGCAGCTTAGTAGCGGGGGGCCCGCAAGAGACCCAGTACTTC.

This chain connects TRBV29-1 to TRBJ2-3, with D possibly TRBD1 on 5 matching bases. CDR1 is SQVTM and CDR2 is ANQGSEA in the germline V gene. The CDR3 is made up of 14 amino acids. V was shortened by 2 bases and J by 0 bases, with 9 bases between the two germline ends. The CDR3 reads CSVELGASTDTQYF. The CDR3 region has the DNA TGCAGCGTTGAACTAGGGGCCAGCACAGATACGCAGTATTTT.

The chain has TRBV28 and TRBJ1-4; TRBD1 is a possible D gene (5 bases). This CDR3 has 18 residues. CDR1 is MDHEN and CDR2 is SYDVKM in the germline V gene. Trimming removed 5 bases from V and 0 bases from J, with 19 bases in between. The CDR3 loop is CASSLLRGADATNEKLFF. The CDR3 DNA follows: TGTGCCAGCAGTCTCCTTCGTGGGGCGGACGCAACTAATGAAAAACTGTTTTTT. Full variable domain (rest looked up from reference TRBV28 and TRBJ1-4): DVKVTQSSRYLVKRTGEKVFLECVQDMDHENMFWYRQDPGLGLRLIYFSYDVKMKEKGDIPEGYSVSREKKERFSLILESASTNQTSMYLCASSLLRGADATNEKLFFGSGTQLSVL.

This rearrangement joins TRBV9 to TRBJ1-1; TRBD1 aligns across 9 bases. Germline-derived CDR1 and CDR2 are SGDLS and YYNGEE. CDR3 length: 15 residues. Trimming cost V 4 bases and J 0 bases; bases outside gene matches: 4. The CDR3 bases are TGTGCCAGCAGCCCAGGGACAGGGTTGAACACTGAAGCTTTCTTT. This translates into CASSPGTGLNTEAFF.